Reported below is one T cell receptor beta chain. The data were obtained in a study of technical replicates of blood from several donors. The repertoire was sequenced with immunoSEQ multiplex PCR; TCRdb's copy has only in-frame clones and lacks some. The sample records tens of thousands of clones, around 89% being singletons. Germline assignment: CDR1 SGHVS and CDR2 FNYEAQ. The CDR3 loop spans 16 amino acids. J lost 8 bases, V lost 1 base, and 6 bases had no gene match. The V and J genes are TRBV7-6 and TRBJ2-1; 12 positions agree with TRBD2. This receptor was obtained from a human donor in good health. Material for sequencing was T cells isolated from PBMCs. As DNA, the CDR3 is TGTGCCAGCAGCTTAGGAGTGACTAGCGGGAGAGATGAGCAGTTCTTC. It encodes CASSLGVTSGRDEQFF. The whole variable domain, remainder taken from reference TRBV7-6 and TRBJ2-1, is GAGVSQSPRYKVTKRGQDVALRCDPISGHVSLYWYRQALGQGPEFLTYFNYEAQQDKSGLPNDRFSAERPEGSISTLTIQRTEQRDSAMYRCASSLGVTSGRDEQFFGPGTRLTVL.